This TCR beta chain comes out of a study of control samples from healthy donors and cancer patients. This CDR3 is 15 amino acids long. V dropped 0 bases and J dropped 2 bases, with 12 bases sitting between them. Per the germline V gene, CDR1 is SGHNT and CDR2 is YYREEE (reference sequence). Produced via immunoSEQ multiplex PCR; TCRdb's table is partial and in-frame only. Among approximately 140,000 clones, 88% were seen once, and the ten largest hold 8.5% to 9.5%. The TCR was taken from a woman under 40 in good health. V gene TRBV5-4 combines with J gene TRBJ2-7, with TRBD1 as a possible D gene (6 bases). The sequencing input was blood. CDR3 nucleotide sequence: TGTGCCAGCAGCTTGGCCGTAGGGGGACCCTACGAGCAGTACTTC. Residues: CASSLAVGGPYEQYF.